Presented here are 20 T cell receptor beta chains from one specimen sequenced in a study of OX40 agonist ivuxolimab in advanced cancers. TCRdb's copy holds only in-frame clones and misses some; the assay was immunoSEQ multiplex PCR. Of around 100,000 clones in the sample, roughly 89% are singletons; the top ten hold under 0.4%. The specimen was CD4+ or CD8+ T cells sorted from blood, collected in a trial of the OX40 agonist ivuxolimab. These receptors were collected from an adult with an advanced solid tumor such as melanoma, head and neck, liver or kidney cancer.

This chain joins TRBV4-3 and TRBJ1-2; the D is unclear. This CDR3 has 15 residues. Trimming shortened V by 0 bases and J by 4 bases, and 12 bases separated the two germline ends. Germline V gene sequence: CDR1 LGHNA, CDR2 YSLEER. CDR3 residues: CASSQDKREGYGYTF. CDR3 DNA sequence: TGCGCCAGCAGCCAAGATAAAAGGGAGGGCTATGGCTACACCTTC.

This clone was seen a handful of times. The V and J genes are TRBV18 and TRBJ2-1; D unclear. Deletions cut 3 bases from V and 7 bases from J, with 19 bases between. The CDR3 runs 16 residues. Germline CDR1 and CDR2: KGHSH and LQKENI. CDR3 amino acids: CASSPVPGVVGNEQFF. In DNA form, the CDR3 reads TGTGCCAGCTCACCGGTCCCAGGAGTGGTGGGTAATGAGCAGTTCTTC.

The rearrangement uses TRBV13 and TRBJ1-6, with D tentatively TRBD1 (6 bases). The CDR3 totals 13 residues. Trimming removed 5 bases from V and 12 bases from J, with 14 bases in between. Germline CDR1 PRHDT, CDR2 FYEKMQ (reference sequence). The CDR3 reads CASSPTGAEPLHF. The DNA for the CDR3 is TGTGCCAGCAGCCCGACAGGAGCAGAACCCCTCCACTTT.

The J gene is TRBJ2-5, the V gene TRBV11-2, with 7 bases identical to TRBD2. The CDR3 runs 14 residues. The V gene's germline CDR1 is SGHAT and CDR2 FQNNGV. Unmatched junction bases numbered 2, after V lost 1 base and J lost 3 bases. CDR3 nucleotide sequence: TGTGCCAGCAGCTTAGGGCTAGCGGAAGAGACCCAGTACTTC. Translation gives CASSLGLAEETQYF.

This clone was recorded only once. The CDR3 region is CASSTSGRVNGELFF. Here the CDR3 DNA reads TGTGCCAGTAGTACTAGCGGGAGAGTGAACGGGGAGCTGTTTTTT. This sequence joins TRBV19 and TRBJ2-2, with 10 bases matching TRBD2. The CDR3 is 15 amino acids. V lost 4 bases, J lost 7 bases, and 6 bases stayed unmatched. Germline V gene data show CDR1 as LNHDA and CDR2 as SQIVND (reference sequence).

The rearrangement links TRBV7-8 to TRBJ1-5; a possible D gene is TRBD1 (5 bases). This CDR3 comprises 15 residues. The germline CDR1 and CDR2 sequences are SGHVS and FQNEAQ. V was trimmed by 1 base and J by 7 bases, leaving 14 bases between them. The CDR3 here is CASSLGGSLGQPQHF. DNA of the CDR3: TGTGCCAGCAGCTTAGGGGGGTCCCTAGGACAGCCCCAGCATTTT. The full variable domain, rest sourced from reference TRBV7-8 and TRBJ1-5, is GAGVSQSPRYKVAKRGQDVALRCDPISGHVSLFWYQQALGQGPEFLTYFQNEAQLDKSGLPSDRFFAERPEGSVSTLKIQRTQQEDSAVYLCASSLGGSLGQPQHFGDGTRLSIL.

The chain combines TRBV18 with TRBJ2-3; unclear D gene. V was shortened by 0 bases and J by 2 bases, with 3 bases between the two germline ends. The CDR3 consists of 13 residues. The germline gives CDR1 KGHSH, CDR2 LQKENI. The CDR3 sequence is CASSPPNTDTQYF. The CDR3 DNA reads as TGTGCCAGCTCACCACCGAACACAGATACGCAGTATTTT.

The chain combines TRBV7-8 with TRBJ1-4; D might be TRBD1 (6 bases). V lost 4 bases and J lost 3, with 15 bases in between. Germline loops: CDR1 SGHVS, CDR2 FQNEAQ. This CDR3 has 16 amino acids. The DNA of the CDR3 is TGTGCCAGCAGCTCCAGGGGAAGGGGATCTAATGAAAAACTGTTTTTT. Its translation is CASSSRGRGSNEKLFF.

The chain recombines TRBV4-3 with TRBJ1-3, with a possible D match to TRBD1 (6 bases). Per the germline V gene, CDR1 is LGHNA and CDR2 is YSLEER. The CDR3 length is 15 residues. Trimming cost V 0 bases and J 4 bases, with 10 bases left between them. In nucleotides, the CDR3 is TGCGCCAGCAGCCAAGATGCAGGGGTGGGAAACACCATATATTTT. It yields the protein CASSQDAGVGNTIYF.

V and J are TRBV25-1 and TRBJ1-1; D is unclear. V lost 8 bases and J 1 base, leaving 14 bases between the germline ends. The CDR3 is 14 amino acids. Germline V lookup: CDR1 MGHDK, CDR2 SYGVNS. In DNA, the CDR3 is TGTGCCAGCGGGCCCCCTACGGGGAACACTGAAGCTTTCTTT. Translating gives CASGPPTGNTEAFF.

The chain couples TRBV7-9 to TRBJ2-7, with a tentative D call TRBD1 (6 bases). CDR3 size: 15 residues. V lost 5 bases and J 2 bases, leaving 16 bases between the germline ends. Germline values: CDR1 SEHNR, CDR2 FQNEAQ (reference sequence). The CDR3 coding sequence is TGTGCCAGCAGCCCAGGACAGATCAACACCTACGAGCAGTACTTC. Amino acids: CASSPGQINTYEQYF.

This clone has a handful of counts. The chain uses TRBV19 and TRBJ2-5; 13 bases agree with TRBD2. The ends lost 9 bases at V and 4 bases at J; junction bases unmatched: 8. Germline V gives CDR1 LNHDA, CDR2 SQIVND (reference sequence). There are 15 residues in the CDR3. Written as DNA, the CDR3 is TGTGCCAGCAGAACCGGGACTAGCGGGACAGAGACCCAGTACTTC. It codes for CASRTGTSGTETQYF.

The chain is built from TRBV19 and TRBJ2-1; 11 bases fit TRBD2. V lost 6 bases to trimming and J lost 6 bases; unmatched junction nucleotides: 7. The CDR3 sequence is 15 residues long. Germline V gives CDR1 LNHDA, CDR2 SQIVND (reference sequence). This CDR3 is CASSPGLAVLNEQFF. In DNA form, the CDR3 reads TGTGCCAGTAGCCCGGGACTAGCGGTTCTCAATGAGCAGTTCTTC.

V is TRBV30 and J is TRBJ2-6, with D perhaps being TRBD1 or TRBD2 (5 bases each). There are 12 residues in the CDR3. V gave up 3 bases and J gave up 9 bases, with 9 bases separating them. The germline CDR1 and CDR2 sequences are GTSNPN and SVGIG (reference sequence). CDR3 nucleotide sequence: TGTGCCTGGAGCCCGGGGCACAACGTCCTGACTTTC. The encoded protein is CAWSPGHNVLTF.

This chain links TRBV7-2 with TRBJ1-6, with 7 positions matching TRBD1. Germline CDR1 SGHTA, CDR2 FQGNSA. The CDR3 sequence is 14 residues long. V lost 5 bases, J lost 10 bases, and 8 bases stayed unmatched. CDR3 amino acids: CASSPGGGSSPLHF. The CDR3 DNA sequence: TGTGCCAGCAGCCCCGGAGGGGGCAGCTCACCCCTCCACTTT.

This chain links TRBV6-6 with TRBJ2-3, with D unclear. Germline V gene sequence: CDR1 MNHNY, CDR2 SVGAGI (reference sequence). The V and J ends lost 6 bases and 0 bases respectively, with 10 bases between them. The CDR3 is made up of 14 amino acids. The CDR3 is CASRTLPSTDTQYF. The CDR3 DNA is TGTGCCAGCAGGACCCTACCCAGCACAGATACGCAGTATTTT.

The chain carries TRBV4-2 and TRBJ1-5; D remains unclear. Germline V lookup: CDR1 LGHNA, CDR2 YNFKEQ. The V and J ends lost 0 bases and 9 bases respectively, with 15 bases between them. There are 15 residues in the CDR3. The CDR3 sequence is CASSQDWRKQSPQHF. As DNA, the CDR3 is TGTGCCAGCAGCCAAGATTGGAGGAAGCAGTCGCCCCAGCATTTT.

The V gene is TRBV25-1, the J gene TRBJ2-1; TRBD2 matches 8 bases. J gave up 2 bases and V 1 base, and 4 bases lay outside the gene matches. Germline CDR1 MGHDK, CDR2 SYGVNS. This CDR3 has 16 residues. The CDR3 loop reads CASSESSGGPYNEQFF. CDR3 DNA sequence: TGTGCCAGCAGTGAATCCAGCGGGGGCCCCTACAATGAGCAGTTCTTC.

The gene calls are TRBV6-6 and TRBJ2-2; TRBD2 matches 7 bases. V was pared by 7 bases and J by 4 bases, with 6 bases of the junction left unmatched. CDR1 is MNHNY, CDR2 SVGAGI, per germline (reference sequence). The CDR3 is 14 amino acids. The CDR3 DNA reads TGTGCCAGCACCCCCGGCGGGGGCACCGGGGAGCTGTTTTTT. It codes for CASTPGGGTGELFF.

The chain combines TRBV19 with TRBJ2-7, with D perhaps matching TRBD2 (5 bases). The V gene lost 4 bases and the J gene lost 0 bases, with 10 bases spanning the gap. Looked up from germline, CDR1 is LNHDA and CDR2 is SQIVND (reference sequence). The CDR3 totals 14 residues. The CDR3 here is CASSTRRDSYEQYF. The DNA for the CDR3 is TGTGCCAGTAGTACCCGACGGGACTCCTACGAGCAGTACTTC.